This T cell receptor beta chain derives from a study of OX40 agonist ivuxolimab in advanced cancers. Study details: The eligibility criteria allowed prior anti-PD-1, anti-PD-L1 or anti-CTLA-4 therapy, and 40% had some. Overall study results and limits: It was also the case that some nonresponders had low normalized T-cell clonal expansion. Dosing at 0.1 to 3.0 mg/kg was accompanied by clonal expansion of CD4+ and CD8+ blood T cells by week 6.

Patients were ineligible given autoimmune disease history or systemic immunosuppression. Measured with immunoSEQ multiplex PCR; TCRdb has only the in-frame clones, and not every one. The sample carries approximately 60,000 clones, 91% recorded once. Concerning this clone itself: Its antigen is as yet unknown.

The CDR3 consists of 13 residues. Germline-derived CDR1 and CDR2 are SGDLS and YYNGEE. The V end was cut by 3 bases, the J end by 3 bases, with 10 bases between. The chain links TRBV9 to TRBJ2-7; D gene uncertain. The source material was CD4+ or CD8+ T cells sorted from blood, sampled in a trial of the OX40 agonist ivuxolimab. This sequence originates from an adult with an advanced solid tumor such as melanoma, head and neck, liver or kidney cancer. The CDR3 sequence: CASSESVGYEQYF. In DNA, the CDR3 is TGTGCCAGCAGCGAATCAGTAGGCTACGAGCAGTACTTC.